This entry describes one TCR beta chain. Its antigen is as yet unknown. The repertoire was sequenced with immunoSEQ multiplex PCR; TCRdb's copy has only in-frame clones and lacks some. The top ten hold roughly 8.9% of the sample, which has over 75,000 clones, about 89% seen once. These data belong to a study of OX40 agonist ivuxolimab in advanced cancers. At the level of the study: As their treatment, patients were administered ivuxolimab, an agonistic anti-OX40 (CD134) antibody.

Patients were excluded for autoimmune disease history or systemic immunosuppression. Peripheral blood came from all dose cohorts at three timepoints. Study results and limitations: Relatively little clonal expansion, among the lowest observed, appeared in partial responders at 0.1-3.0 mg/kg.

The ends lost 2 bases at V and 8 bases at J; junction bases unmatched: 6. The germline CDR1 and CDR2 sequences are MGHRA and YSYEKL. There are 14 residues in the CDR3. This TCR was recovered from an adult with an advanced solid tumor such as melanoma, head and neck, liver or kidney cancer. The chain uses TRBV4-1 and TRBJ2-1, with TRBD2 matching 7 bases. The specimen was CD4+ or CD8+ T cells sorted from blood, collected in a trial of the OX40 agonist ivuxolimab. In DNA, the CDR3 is TGCGCCAGCAGCCAAAACCGGGGGGTAGATGAGCAGTTCTTC. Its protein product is CASSQNRGVDEQFF.